Below are 26 T cell receptor beta chains sequenced from a single sample in a study of blood T cell repertoires in COVID-19. Here immunoSEQ multiplex PCR was the method, and the copy in TCRdb shows in-frame clones only, minus some. The data contain some 190,000 clones, more than 75% of them singletons. Material: peripheral blood. Every receptor here comes from a human donor in a cohort sampled during active COVID-19.

This chain uses TRBV5-1 with TRBJ2-5; 8 bases align to TRBD2. The CDR3 totals 15 residues. Germline-derived CDR1 and CDR2 are SGHRS and YFSETQ. Trimming at V came to 5 bases and at J to 1 base, leaving 7 bases not matched to a gene. The CDR3 DNA reads TGCGCCAGCAGAAGCGCGGGGGGAGCCCAAGAGACCCAGTACTTC. It specifies CASRSAGGAQETQYF.

The V and J genes are TRBV27 and TRBJ2-7; D perhaps matches TRBD2 (6 bases). Germline CDR1 is MNHEY and CDR2 is SMNVEV (reference sequence). V was trimmed by 2 bases and J by 2 bases, leaving 13 bases between them. This CDR3 has 15 amino acids. The CDR3 spells CASSLNGRSPYEQYF. CDR3 nucleotides: TGTGCCAGCAGTTTAAACGGGAGATCCCCCTACGAGCAGTACTTC.

This clone was detected only once. J is TRBJ2-4 and V is TRBV29-1; D may be TRBD1 (6 bases). Looked up from germline, CDR1 is SQVTM and CDR2 is ANQGSEA. This CDR3 has 12 residues. The V end was cut by 5 bases, the J end by 6 bases, with 11 bases between. CDR3 sequence (DNA): TGCAGCGTTATCTCACAGGGAAACATTCAGTACTTC. As protein: CSVISQGNIQYF.

On this clone itself: This CDR3 is also generated by other DNA sequences in the sample. The chain carries TRBV5-1 and TRBJ1-1, with a tentative D call TRBD1 (5 bases). Trimming cost V 1 base and J 3 bases, with 7 bases left between them. CDR1 is SGHRS, CDR2 YFSETQ, per germline. This CDR3 is built from 13 residues. The CDR3 region is CASSLTGDTEAFF. In DNA, the CDR3 is TGCGCCAGCAGCTTGACAGGAGACACTGAAGCTTTCTTT.

The J gene is TRBJ2-7, the V gene TRBV6-2 or TRBV6-3, with 12 positions matching TRBD2. Per germline, CDR1 MNHEY and CDR2 SVGEGT. After removal of 6 bases from V and 9 bases from J, the junction contained 15 bases not matched to a gene. CDR3 length equals 16 residues. The CDR3, as DNA: TGTGCCAGCAGCCATCTGGGACTAGCGGGCGGTTTGGCGCAGTACTTC. The encoded protein is CASSHLGLAGGLAQYF.

V usage is TRBV3-1 (or the pseudogene TRBV3-2) and J usage is TRBJ1-3; D is unresolved. Germline CDR1 LGHDT, CDR2 YNNKEL (reference sequence). Trimming shortened V by 6 bases and J by 0 bases, and 6 bases separated the two germline ends. The CDR3 length is 13 residues. Here the CDR3 reads CASRHGSGNTIYF. The CDR3 DNA reads TGTGCCAGCAGACATGGCTCTGGAAACACCATATATTTT.

This clone was observed many times. The chain recombines TRBV19 with TRBJ2-1; D is perhaps TRBD2 (7 bases). The length of the CDR3 is 15 residues. Germline-derived CDR1 and CDR2 are LNHDA and SQIVND (reference sequence). Between the trimmed V and J ends, which lost 7 bases and 1 base, there was a span of 14 bases. The DNA of the CDR3 is TGTGCCAGTACGGGGGCGGGAGTGTCCTACAATGAGCAGTTCTTC. It is translated as CASTGAGVSYNEQFF. The full variable domain, its missing parts supplied by reference TRBV19 and TRBJ2-1, is DGGITQSPKYLFRKEGQNVTLSCEQNLNHDAMYWYRQDPGQGLRLIYYSQIVNDFQKGDIAEGYSVSREKKESFPLTVTSAQKNPTAFYLCASTGAGVSYNEQFFGPGTRLTVL.

Points on this clone: The junction shows a germline mismatch at one end, possibly a read error. The V gene is TRBV30, the J gene TRBJ2-5, with 9 bases identical to TRBD2. This CDR3 spans 14 amino acids. Germline values: CDR1 GTSNPN, CDR2 SVGIG (reference sequence). CDR3: CAWKRGGASVLKDF. CDR3 in DNA: TGTGCCTGGAAACGCGGGGGGGCCTCGGTCCTCAAGGACTTC.

The gene calls are TRBV5-1 and TRBJ2-2; TRBD2 matches 8 bases. This CDR3 spans 17 amino acids. The ends lost 0 bases at V and 6 bases at J; junction bases unmatched: 10. Germline V gene lookup returns CDR1 SGHRS and CDR2 YFSETQ. The DNA for the CDR3 is TGCGCCAGCAGCTTGGGCCCGGGAGGGCCCCTCGCCGGGGAGCTGTTTTTT. Its protein is CASSLGPGGPLAGELFF.

This chain links TRBV19 with TRBJ2-6, with TRBD2 identical over 9 bases. Germline V gene data show CDR1 as LNHDA and CDR2 as SQIVND (reference sequence). The CDR3 extends over 18 amino acids. V dropped 5 bases and J dropped 0; count of bases not matched to a gene: 8. The CDR3 is CASSWRGGRSSGANVLTF. Here the CDR3 DNA reads TGTGCCAGTAGTTGGCGGGGGGGGCGAAGCTCTGGGGCCAACGTCCTGACTTTC.

This clone was recorded a few times. The CDR3 protein is CASSPDRVNEQYF. The DNA of the CDR3 is TGTGCCAGCAGCCCGGACAGAGTAAACGAGCAGTACTTC. The V call is TRBV5-4, the J call TRBJ2-7, with TRBD1 as a possible D gene (6 bases). Germline loops: CDR1 SGHNT, CDR2 YYREEE (reference sequence). The CDR3 contains 13 residues. Trimming took 4 bases from V and 5 from J, leaving 13 bases between them.

The chain carries TRBV6-2 or TRBV6-3 and TRBJ2-5; 8 bases map to TRBD1. J lost 9 bases, V lost 4 bases, and 4 bases had no gene match. The CDR3 extends over 12 amino acids. Germline values: CDR1 MNHEY, CDR2 SVGEGT. The CDR3 coding sequence is TGTGCCAGCAGTTTCCACAGGGGGTCCCAGTACTTC. Translation gives CASSFHRGSQYF.

The chain recombines TRBV3-1 (or the pseudogene TRBV3-2) with TRBJ2-7, with 10 nucleotides matching TRBD2. Germline values: CDR1 LGHDT, CDR2 YNNKEL (reference sequence). The ends lost 1 base at V and 2 bases at J; junction bases unmatched: 8. The CDR3 totals 17 residues. The CDR3 loop reads CASSQVGGLAETYEQYF. The CDR3 region has the DNA TGTGCCAGCAGCCAAGTAGGAGGACTAGCGGAAACCTACGAGCAGTACTTC.

The chain recombines TRBV7-2 with TRBJ2-1, with TRBD2 identical over 10 bases. The CDR3 spans 16 residues. The J segment lost 8 bases and the V segment lost 5 bases, leaving 12 bases of the junction unmatched. Germline CDR1 SGHTA, CDR2 FQGNSA. The CDR3 protein is CASSPDRLAGAYEQFF. DNA of the CDR3: TGTGCCAGCAGCCCCGACCGCCTAGCGGGGGCCTATGAGCAGTTCTTC.

The V call is TRBV5-1, the J call TRBJ2-3; TRBD1 aligns across 8 bases. V lost 3 bases, J lost 7 bases, and 4 bases stayed unmatched. The CDR3 runs 13 residues. Looked up from germline, CDR1 is SGHRS and CDR2 is YFSETQ. CDR3 bases: TGCGCCAGCAGCTCTCCAGGGGGCAATACGCAGTATTTT. Its translation is CASSSPGGNTQYF.

The V and J genes are TRBV9 and TRBJ1-4, with 8 bases aligning to TRBD1. CDR1 and CDR2 from the germline V gene are SGDLS and YYNGEE. This CDR3 spans 15 amino acids. J lost 4 bases, V lost 0 bases, and 2 bases had no gene match. CDR3: CASSVGTGLNEKLFF. For the CDR3, the DNA is TGTGCCAGCAGCGTAGGGACAGGGCTTAATGAAAAACTGTTTTTT. The full variable domain, in which reference TRBV9 and TRBJ1-4 provide the parts outside the CDR3, is DSGVTQTPKHLITATGQRVTLRCSPRSGDLSVYWYQQSLDQGLQFLIQYYNGEERAKGNILERFSAQQFPDLHSELNLSSLELGDSALYFCASSVGTGLNEKLFFGSGTQLSVL.

The chain is built from TRBV7-6 and TRBJ1-1; 8 bases are shared with TRBD1. With 6 bases clipped from V and 1 base from J, the junction kept 4 bases outside the gene matches. The germline gives CDR1 SGHVS, CDR2 FNYEAQ. The CDR3 has 14 amino acids. CDR3 in amino acids: CASREGQENTEAFF. The CDR3 DNA sequence: TGTGCCAGCAGGGAGGGACAGGAGAACACTGAAGCTTTCTTT.

The chain recombines TRBV3-1 (or the pseudogene TRBV3-2) with TRBJ2-5; 8 bases are shared with TRBD2. This CDR3 has 16 amino acids. J gave up 7 bases and V 1 base, and 11 bases lay outside the gene matches. The germline V gene encodes CDR1 LGHDT and CDR2 YNNKEL (reference sequence). The CDR3 reads CASSQGGGGQVGTQYF. CDR3 in DNA: TGTGCCAGCAGCCAAGGGGGCGGGGGGCAAGTTGGGACCCAGTACTTC.

The chain joins TRBV6-2 or TRBV6-3 to TRBJ2-5; maybe TRBD2 (7 bases). This CDR3 contains 16 residues. V was cut by 2 bases and J by 5 bases, with 18 bases left in between. Germline values: CDR1 MNHEY, CDR2 SVGEGT. CDR3 DNA: TGTGCCAGCAGTTACACCCGAGGGGGGGCGAATGAGACCCAGTACTTC. Encoded protein: CASSYTRGGANETQYF.

V and J are TRBV7-2 and TRBJ1-6; tentatively, D is TRBD1 (6 bases). This CDR3 comprises 15 residues. Germline V lookup: CDR1 SGHTA, CDR2 FQGNSA. The V end was cut by 1 base, the J end by 7 bases, with 11 bases between. The CDR3 nucleotides are TGTGCCAGCAGCTTAGTGCGGGGGGGCAATTCACCCCTCCACTTT. It specifies CASSLVRGGNSPLHF.

The chain joins TRBV2 to TRBJ2-7, with D possibly being TRBD1 (5 bases). The CDR3 is 12 residues long. Germline CDR1 and CDR2: SNHLY and FYNNEI. V lost 4 bases and J 12 bases, leaving 16 bases between the germline ends. In DNA, the CDR3 is TGTGCCAGCAGTGCATCTCAAGGGGAAGCGTACTTC. This encodes CASSASQGEAYF.

The gene calls are TRBV27 and TRBJ2-1, with 9 bases aligning to TRBD2. V gave up 8 bases and J gave up 2 bases; unmatched junction bases: 16. Germline-derived CDR1 and CDR2 are MNHEY and SMNVEV (reference sequence). The length of the CDR3 is 18 residues. The CDR3 coding sequence is TGTGCCAGCTCCCTAGACGGGGCTAGCGGGATGGCCTACAATGAGCAGTTCTTC. Its translation is CASSLDGASGMAYNEQFF.

The chain combines TRBV15 with TRBJ2-3, with 8 nucleotides matching TRBD2. V dropped 1 base and J dropped 6; count of bases not matched to a gene: 6. The V gene's germline CDR1 is LNHNV and CDR2 YYDKDF (reference sequence). The CDR3 has 15 amino acids. CDR3 sequence reads: CATSRVGGASDTQYF. The CDR3 nucleotides are TGTGCCACCAGCAGAGTCGGGGGGGCATCCGATACGCAGTATTTT.

The genes are TRBV2 and TRBJ1-4, with D unresolved. The length of the CDR3 is 15 residues. The germline V gene has CDR1 SNHLY and CDR2 FYNNEI. Trimming took 3 bases from V and 7 from J, leaving 15 bases between them. The CDR3 sequence is CASSDPSGSGEKLFF. DNA for the CDR3: TGTGCCAGCAGTGATCCCTCGGGGTCGGGTGAAAAACTGTTTTTT.

Comments on this clone: At the DNA level, this CDR3 is encoded by other sequences in the same sample as well. The genes are TRBV7-2 and TRBJ2-7, with 14 nucleotides matching TRBD2. This CDR3 is built from 15 residues. The germline V gene has CDR1 SGHTA and CDR2 FQGNSA. Trimming at V came to 4 bases and at J to 4 bases, leaving 3 bases not matched to a gene. The CDR3 DNA reads TGTGCCAGCAGCTCGACTAGCGGGGGGGCATACGAGCAGTACTTC. Its protein product is CASSSTSGGAYEQYF. The whole variable domain, remainder taken from reference TRBV7-2 and TRBJ2-7, is GAGVSQSPSNKVTEKGKDVELRCDPISGHTALYWYRQSLGQGLEFLIYFQGNSAPDKSGLPSDRFSAERTGGSVSTLTIQRTQQEDSAVYLCASSSTSGGAYEQYFGPGTRLTVT.

The chain carries TRBV28 and TRBJ2-2; 8 bases agree with TRBD2. V lost 5 bases and J lost 1; bases outside the gene matches: 3. The CDR3 runs 15 residues. In germline, CDR1 is MDHEN, CDR2 SYDVKM. As DNA, the CDR3 is TGTGCCAGCAGTCTAGCGGGCGGGAACACCGGGGAGCTGTTTTTT. This encodes CASSLAGGNTGELFF.